Listed below are T cell receptor beta chains from one sample, sequenced in a study of T cells in Graves' hyperthyroidism and ophthalmopathy. TCRdb independently ran MiXCR on the multiplex PCR reads; one entry per CDR3 protein. The sample gives 700,000 or so distinct CDR3 sequences, around 13% of which show up once; around 12% is in the top ten. The sequenced sample consisted of blood. The receptor source for this set is a woman in her forties or fifties with Graves' ophthalmopathy. CDR3s include the opening cysteine and the closing phenylalanine or tryptophan. Fields, in order: V gene, J gene, clone size, D gene, CDR3 DNA, CDR3 protein. A D gene is named only where the DNA matches it firmly. Rows give clone size only sometimes, using once, few, many, or a class for an expanded clone.

v_call: TRBV5-1; j_call: TRBJ2-7; clone_size: many; d_call: .; cdr3_nt: TGCGCCAGCAGCTTCACAGGGTACGAGCAGTACTTC; cdr3_aa: CASSFTGYEQYF
v_call: TRBV24-1; j_call: TRBJ2-1; clone_size: few; d_call: TRBD2; cdr3_nt: TGTGCCACCAGTGGGACTAGGTTGAAGAATGAGCAGTTCTTC; cdr3_aa: CATSGTRLKNEQFF
v_call: TRBV11-2; j_call: TRBJ2-1; clone_size: many; d_call: .; cdr3_nt: TGTGCCAGCAGCCCGACACCTCCGAGCTCCTACAATGAGCAGTTCTTC; cdr3_aa: CASSPTPPSSYNEQFF
v_call: TRBV30; j_call: TRBJ1-1; clone_size: many; d_call: .; cdr3_nt: TGTGCCTGGAGTGACCAGCTGGATTTTTCCCTGGCTGAAGCTTTCTTT; cdr3_aa: CAWSDQLDFSLAEAFF
v_call: TRBV19; j_call: TRBJ2-1; clone_size: .; d_call: TRBD2; cdr3_nt: TGTGCCAGTAGTACCCTCGACCGCCGACTAGCGGTCCATGAGCAGTTCTTC; cdr3_aa: CASSTLDRRLAVHEQFF
v_call: TRBV29-1; j_call: TRBJ2-7; clone_size: few; d_call: TRBD2; cdr3_nt: TGCAGCGTCACAACCGTGACTAGCGGGAGGACCTACGAGCAGTACTTC; cdr3_aa: CSVTTVTSGRTYEQYF
v_call: TRBV13; j_call: TRBJ1-1; clone_size: many; d_call: .; cdr3_nt: TGTGCCAGCAGCTTACCCGAGCAGCCAAACACTGAAGCTTTCTTT; cdr3_aa: CASSLPEQPNTEAFF
v_call: TRBV29-1; j_call: TRBJ2-4; clone_size: .; d_call: .; cdr3_nt: TGCAGCGTTGATTCAGGGGCCAAAAACATTCAGTACTTC; cdr3_aa: CSVDSGAKNIQYF
v_call: TRBV27; j_call: TRBJ2-3; clone_size: .; d_call: TRBD2; cdr3_nt: TGTGCCAGCAGTTTATCCCTAGCGGGCAAAGGAGATACGCAGTATTTT; cdr3_aa: CASSLSLAGKGDTQYF
v_call: TRBV28; j_call: TRBJ1-4; clone_size: many; d_call: .; cdr3_nt: TGTGCCAGCAGTGAACCGCGGGGGTTAGATGAAAAACTGTTTTTT; cdr3_aa: CASSEPRGLDEKLFF
v_call: TRBV7-6; j_call: TRBJ2-2; clone_size: .; d_call: .; cdr3_nt: TGTGCCAGCAGCCTGGACAGTACTATCCTGAACACCGGGGAGCTGTTTTTT; cdr3_aa: CASSLDSTILNTGELFF
v_call: TRBV19; j_call: TRBJ1-5; clone_size: few; d_call: .; cdr3_nt: TGTGCCAGTAGTATAGGAAGGATGGGGGTCCAGCATTTT; cdr3_aa: CASSIGRMGVQHF
v_call: TRBV2; j_call: TRBJ2-2; clone_size: many; d_call: .; cdr3_nt: TGTGCCAGCAGTGGCCATAACACCGGGGAGCTGTTTTTT; cdr3_aa: CASSGHNTGELFF
v_call: TRBV11-3; j_call: TRBJ2-1; clone_size: many; d_call: TRBD2; cdr3_nt: TGTGCCAGCAGTCCCAAGCGGGACCGGTCCTACAATGAGCAGTTCTTC; cdr3_aa: CASSPKRDRSYNEQFF
v_call: TRBV3-1; j_call: TRBJ2-3; clone_size: .; d_call: .; cdr3_nt: TGTGCCAGCAGCCAAACGATGACAGAGTCAGATACGCAGTATTTT; cdr3_aa: CASSQTMTESDTQYF
v_call: TRBV5-1; j_call: TRBJ2-5; clone_size: .; d_call: .; cdr3_nt: TGCGCCAGCAGCGGGCGGACAGTCCAAGAGACCCAGTACTTC; cdr3_aa: CASSGRTVQETQYF
v_call: TRBV11-3; j_call: TRBJ2-1; clone_size: many; d_call: .; cdr3_nt: TGTGCCAGCAGCTTCGGGAATCTAGCGTTCGGGAATGAGCAGTTCTTC; cdr3_aa: CASSFGNLAFGNEQFF
v_call: TRBV6-4; j_call: TRBJ2-7; clone_size: .; d_call: TRBD2; cdr3_nt: TGTGCCAGCAGTGAGACTAGCGGGACGCACGAGCAGTACTTC; cdr3_aa: CASSETSGTHEQYF
v_call: TRBV27; j_call: TRBJ2-3; clone_size: many; d_call: .; cdr3_nt: TGTGCCAGCAGTGGGATCGGAGTTCATAGCACAGATACGCAGTATTTT; cdr3_aa: CASSGIGVHSTDTQYF
v_call: TRBV7-9; j_call: TRBJ2-7; clone_size: many; d_call: .; cdr3_nt: TGTGCCAGCAGCTTAGATGGGCTCGTTAAATACGAGCAGTACTTC; cdr3_aa: CASSLDGLVKYEQYF
v_call: TRBV6-6; j_call: TRBJ1-4; clone_size: few; d_call: .; cdr3_nt: TGTGCCAGCAGTTACCAGTCAACTAATGAAAAACTGTTTTTT; cdr3_aa: CASSYQSTNEKLFF
v_call: TRBV29-1; j_call: TRBJ2-1; clone_size: many; d_call: TRBD1; cdr3_nt: TGCAGCGTTGAAAAACAGGGGAGCTCCTACAATGAGCAGTTCTTC; cdr3_aa: CSVEKQGSSYNEQFF
v_call: TRBV18; j_call: TRBJ2-4; clone_size: many; d_call: .; cdr3_nt: TGTGCCAGCTCACCACAGGTATTGGACAAAAACATTCAGTACTTC; cdr3_aa: CASSPQVLDKNIQYF
v_call: TRBV18; j_call: TRBJ1-2; clone_size: .; d_call: .; cdr3_nt: TGTGCCAGCTCACCACCCCCAGGGTTCTATGGCTACACCTTC; cdr3_aa: CASSPPPGFYGYTF
v_call: TRBV6-2/TRBV6-3; j_call: TRBJ1-5; clone_size: many; d_call: .; cdr3_nt: TGTGCCACCTTACGAGGGGGTGAGCCCCAGCATTTT; cdr3_aa: CATLRGGEPQHF
v_call: TRBV5-1; j_call: TRBJ2-5; clone_size: many; d_call: .; cdr3_nt: TGCGCCAGCAGCTTGGCCGGAACAACTCAAGAGACCCAGTACTTC; cdr3_aa: CASSLAGTTQETQYF
v_call: TRBV20-1; j_call: TRBJ2-6; clone_size: few; d_call: .; cdr3_nt: TGCAGTGCTATAAGTAGCTCTGGGGCCAACGTCCTGACTTTC; cdr3_aa: CSAISSSGANVLTF
v_call: TRBV7-9; j_call: TRBJ1-1; clone_size: many; d_call: .; cdr3_nt: TGTGCCAGCAGCTCCTTAAGGGGGTTCACTGAAGCTTTCTTT; cdr3_aa: CASSSLRGFTEAFF
v_call: TRBV24-1; j_call: TRBJ2-1; clone_size: .; d_call: .; cdr3_nt: TGTGCCACCAGTGGGTCCTCCGGACAGACCCGACCCCACTCCTACAATGAGCAGTTCTTC; cdr3_aa: CATSGSSGQTRPHSYNEQFF
v_call: TRBV30; j_call: TRBJ2-7; clone_size: many; d_call: .; cdr3_nt: TGTGCCTGGAGTCGGACGACCTACGAGCAGTACTTC; cdr3_aa: CAWSRTTYEQYF
v_call: TRBV11-2; j_call: TRBJ1-5; clone_size: few; d_call: .; cdr3_nt: TGTGCCAGCAGCTTAGCGGGGGTGCCTCAGCCCCAGCATTTT; cdr3_aa: CASSLAGVPQPQHF
v_call: TRBV20-1; j_call: TRBJ2-3; clone_size: .; d_call: TRBD2; cdr3_nt: TGCAGTGCTAGAGCCTTCCTAGCGGGAGTTTTCACAGATACGCAGTATTTT; cdr3_aa: CSARAFLAGVFTDTQYF
v_call: TRBV29-1; j_call: TRBJ2-7; clone_size: few; d_call: .; cdr3_nt: TGCAGCGTTGAAGGCCTTCAAGAAAGCCCCTACGAGCAGTACTTC; cdr3_aa: CSVEGLQESPYEQYF
v_call: TRBV20-1; j_call: TRBJ2-4; clone_size: .; d_call: .; cdr3_nt: TGCAGTGCTAGCGTTATAGCCAAAAACATTCAGTACTTC; cdr3_aa: CSASVIAKNIQYF
v_call: TRBV5-5; j_call: TRBJ1-2; clone_size: many; d_call: TRBD1; cdr3_nt: TGTGCCAGCAGTCCGGACAGGGTTATTGGCTACACCTTC; cdr3_aa: CASSPDRVIGYTF
v_call: TRBV20-1; j_call: TRBJ1-6; clone_size: .; d_call: .; cdr3_nt: TGCAGTGCTGTCCCCGCCTTGTCACCCCTCCACTTT; cdr3_aa: CSAVPALSPLHF
v_call: TRBV27; j_call: TRBJ2-7; clone_size: many; d_call: .; cdr3_nt: TGTGCCAGCAGCCGAATAATGGGGGTAAACTACGAGCAGTACTTC; cdr3_aa: CASSRIMGVNYEQYF
v_call: TRBV28; j_call: TRBJ1-6; clone_size: many; d_call: TRBD1; cdr3_nt: TGTGCCAGCAGGGGAGGGGACAGCCCCGATGCTTCACCCCTCCACTTT; cdr3_aa: CASRGGDSPDASPLHF
v_call: TRBV3-1; j_call: TRBJ2-5; clone_size: few; d_call: TRBD2; cdr3_nt: TGTGCCAGCAGCCAAGACTTTTTTCTGGGAGGGGAGACCCAGTACTTC; cdr3_aa: CASSQDFFLGGETQYF
v_call: TRBV5-1; j_call: TRBJ2-7; clone_size: many; d_call: TRBD2; cdr3_nt: TGCGCCAGCAGCCCAAACCTAGCGGGAAGGGGTCACGAGCAGTACTTC; cdr3_aa: CASSPNLAGRGHEQYF